The subject of this entry is one TCR beta chain. Its antigen is currently unknown. These data belong to a study of graft-versus-host responses after intestinal transplantation. In the study overall: Recipients were all induced with anti-thymocyte globulin, then given tacrolimus and steroids for about 3 years. Study observations and caveats: Early post-transplant falls in HvG clones accompanied the peak levels of circulating GvH clones. Patients who carried graft-donor T cell macrochimerism also had high graft-versus-host to host-versus-graft clonal ratios in their allografts. Ileal or blood samples showed some GvH clones first, and such clones were also found in recipient marrow.

Profiled with immunoSEQ multiplex PCR; TCRdb holds only in-frame clones, not every one. This sample carries around 90,000 clones, 85% to 95% of them seen once, and the ten largest clones take around 1.1%. The origin of this receptor is a human donor who was the organ donor for an intestinal transplant. Sequencing used unstimulated CD8+ T cells sorted from spleen or lymph node cells, obtained before transplant.

The CDR3 DNA is TGTGCCAGCAGCCAAATAGCTAACTCCTACGAGCAGTACTTC. Translating it yields CASSQIANSYEQYF. This chain connects TRBV11-2 to TRBJ2-7; no clear D gene. Germline V lookup: CDR1 SGHAT, CDR2 FQNNGV. Trimming removed 5 bases at V and 0 bases at J, with 11 bases between. The CDR3 length is 14 residues. The full variable domain, with the rest looked up from reference TRBV11-2 and TRBJ2-7, is EAGVAQSPRYKIIEKRQSVAFWCNPISGHATLYWYQQILGQGPKLLIQFQNNGVVDDSQLPKDRFSAERLKGVDSTLKIQPAKLEDSAVYLCASSQIANSYEQYFGPGTRLTVT.